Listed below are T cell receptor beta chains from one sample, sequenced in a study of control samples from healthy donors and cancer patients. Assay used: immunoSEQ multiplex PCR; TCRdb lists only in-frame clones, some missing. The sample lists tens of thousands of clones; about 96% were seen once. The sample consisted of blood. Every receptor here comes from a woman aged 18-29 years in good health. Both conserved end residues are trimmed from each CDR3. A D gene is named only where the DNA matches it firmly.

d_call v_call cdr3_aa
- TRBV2 ASSEPRRATNEKLF
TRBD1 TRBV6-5 ASSAGQGGNTIY
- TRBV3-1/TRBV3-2 ASSQDDGEQNTEAF
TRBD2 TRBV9 ASSVVGGGATSEQF
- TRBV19 ASSMVGTNTEAF
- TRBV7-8 ASSRNRDIEAF
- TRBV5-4 ASSSTDSPQIGYT
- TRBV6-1 ASSDYVGFHTY
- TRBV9 ASSVERNTEAF
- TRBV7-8 ASSLLGGYGYT
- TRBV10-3 ATGSWKMNTEAF
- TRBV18 ASSPAFPLPGNSPLH
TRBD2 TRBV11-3 ASSYRGAGGPDTQY
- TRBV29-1 SVERGTDTQY
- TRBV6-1 ASSEAENYGYT
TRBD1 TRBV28 ASSLVVPRGHQPQH
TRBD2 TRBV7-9 ASSPQGTSAGGEQF
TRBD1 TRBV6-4 ASSDSDRDPSGYT
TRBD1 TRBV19 ASRLWDRDTEAF
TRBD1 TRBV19 ASTVDRATYGYT
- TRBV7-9 ASRAAGLSYGYT
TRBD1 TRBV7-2 ASTLRGLRTEAF
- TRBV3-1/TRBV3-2 ASSHGSYGYT
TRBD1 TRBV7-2 ASSLGQGNTEAF
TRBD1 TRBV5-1 ASSSSDRVEGYT
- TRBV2 ASKETVNTEAF
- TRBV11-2 ASSLSETNYEQY
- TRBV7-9 ASSWSTANTEAF
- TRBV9 ASSVEGGNTQY